This TCR beta chain was sequenced during a study of CDR3 diversity in severe acne (dated by TCRdb to between 2019 and 2020). The library was produced with PCR. Sequencer: Illumina HiSeq 2000. TCRdb took the public reads, trimmed them with fastp at Q25, ran MiXCR for clone calling and kept in-frame beta chains. Rows merge per CDR3 protein into single entries with the most common DNA and genes. This sample comprises tens of thousands of distinct CDR3 sequences, about 54% of them detected only once. The top ten clones comprise over 11% of the sample. A word on this clonotype: Its recognized antigen is unknown. Base qualities are not provided; no much larger clone lies one nucleotide away.

The clonotype originates from a male donor in good health, without acne. Sequenced sample: blood.

Here the CDR3 is given as CASSQQGARSEKLFF. The DNA sequence is as follows: TGCGCCAGCAGCCAACAGGGGGCGCGATCTGAAAAACTGTTTTTT. This chain is built from TRBV5-1 and TRBJ1-4; 9 central bases correspond to TRBD1. Including the terminal cysteine and phenylalanine, the CDR3 comprises 15 residues. Of all the DNA, just the CDR3 is kept, 45 bases in frame from base 1. V trim: 4 bases; J trim: 7 bases; unmatched bases: 8. The germline V gene yields SGHRS for CDR1 and YFSETQ for CDR2.